This T cell receptor beta chain was sequenced in a study of T cell responses to AZD1222 COVID-19 vaccine. Germline V gene data show CDR1 as MNHEY and CDR2 as SVGAGI. Trimming cost V 0 bases and J 4 bases, with 3 bases left between them. This CDR3 has 12 amino acids. The data were produced by immunoSEQ multiplex PCR, yet TCRdb's version contains in-frame clones alone and is incomplete. The sample has approximately 100,000 clones, about 90% seen once. The chain uses TRBV6-5 and TRBJ2-5; D gene unclear. The sequence came from an adult in good health. The material was peripheral blood, obtained on day 0 of AZD1222 vaccination. Here the CDR3 reads CASSYSGETQYF. Written as DNA, the CDR3 is TGTGCCAGCAGTTACTCGGGAGAGACCCAGTACTTC.